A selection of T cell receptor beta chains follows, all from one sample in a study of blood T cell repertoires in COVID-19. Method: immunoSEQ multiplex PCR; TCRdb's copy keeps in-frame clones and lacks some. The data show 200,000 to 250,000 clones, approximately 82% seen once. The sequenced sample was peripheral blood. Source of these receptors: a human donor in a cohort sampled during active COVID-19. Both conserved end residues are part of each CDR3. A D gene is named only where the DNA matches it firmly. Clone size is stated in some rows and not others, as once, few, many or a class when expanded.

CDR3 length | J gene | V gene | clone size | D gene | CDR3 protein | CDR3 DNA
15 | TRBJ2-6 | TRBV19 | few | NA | CATSGTHSGANVLTF | TGTGCCACCTCCGGGACTCACTCTGGGGCCAACGTCCTGACTTTC
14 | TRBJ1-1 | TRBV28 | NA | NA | CASSLHRADTEAFF | TGTGCCAGCAGTCTCCACAGGGCTGACACTGAAGCTTTCTTT
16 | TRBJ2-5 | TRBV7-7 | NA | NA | CASSPGLSLLKETQYF | TGTGCCAGCAGCCCGGGACTGAGCCTTCTTAAAGAGACCCAGTACTTC
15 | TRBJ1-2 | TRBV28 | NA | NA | CASTLKGQGIYGYTF | TGTGCCAGCACCCTTAAAGGGCAGGGGATCTATGGCTACACCTTC
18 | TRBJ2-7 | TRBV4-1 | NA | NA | CASSQRGKPGEPNYEQYF | TGCGCCAGCAGCCAGAGAGGGAAACCGGGAGAGCCCAACTACGAGCAGTACTTC
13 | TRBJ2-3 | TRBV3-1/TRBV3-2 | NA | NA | CASSRYDRDTQYF | TGTGCCAGCAGTCGTTATGACAGGGATACGCAGTATTTT
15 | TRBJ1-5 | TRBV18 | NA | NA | CASSPDRPYGQPQHF | TGTGCCAGCTCACCAGACAGGCCCTATGGTCAGCCCCAGCATTTT
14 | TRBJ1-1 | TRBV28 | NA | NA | CASSLWKRRTEAFF | TGTGCCAGCAGTTTATGGAAGCGAAGGACTGAAGCTTTCTTT
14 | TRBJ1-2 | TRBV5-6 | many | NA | CASSLDRPFYGYTF | TGTGCCAGCAGTTTGGACAGACCATTTTATGGCTACACCTTC
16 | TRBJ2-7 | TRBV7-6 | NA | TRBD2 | CASSLLAGSSSYEQYF | TGTGCCAGCAGCCTATTAGCGGGGTCGAGCTCCTACGAGCAGTACTTC
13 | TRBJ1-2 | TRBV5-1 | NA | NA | CASSSRGENGYTF | TGCGCCAGCAGCTCTCGGGGAGAGAATGGCTACACCTTC
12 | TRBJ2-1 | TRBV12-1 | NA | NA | CASSELVNEQFF | TGTGCCAGCAGCGAACTAGTGAATGAGCAGTTCTTC
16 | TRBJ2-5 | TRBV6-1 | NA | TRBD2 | CASSEWGGGGQETQYF | TGTGCCAGCAGTGAATGGGGGGGTGGGGGCCAAGAGACCCAGTACTTC
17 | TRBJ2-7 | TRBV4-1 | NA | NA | CASSQVAFQLGGYEQYF | TGCGCCAGCAGCCAAGTGGCCTTTCAGTTAGGGGGCTACGAGCAGTACTTC
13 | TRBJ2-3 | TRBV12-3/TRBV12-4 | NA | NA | CASSFGRADTQYF | TGTGCCAGCAGTTTTGGGCGGGCAGATACGCAGTATTTT
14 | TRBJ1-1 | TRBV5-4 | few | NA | CASSLGRGNTEAFF | TGTGCCAGCAGCTTGGGTCGAGGAAACACTGAAGCTTTCTTT
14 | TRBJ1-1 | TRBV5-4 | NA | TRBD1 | CASRVGQGNTEAFF | TGTGCCAGCAGGGTGGGACAGGGAAACACTGAAGCTTTCTTT
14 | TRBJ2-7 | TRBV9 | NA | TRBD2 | CASSVSTSAYEQYF | TGTGCCAGCAGCGTATCGACTAGCGCCTACGAGCAGTACTTC
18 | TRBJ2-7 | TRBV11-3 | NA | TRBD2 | CASSLVPARLATSYEQYF | TGTGCCAGCAGCTTAGTCCCCGCCCGACTAGCGACGTCCTACGAGCAGTACTTC
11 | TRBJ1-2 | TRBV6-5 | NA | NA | CASKGNAGYTF | TGTGCCAGCAAGGGGAACGCTGGCTACACCTTC
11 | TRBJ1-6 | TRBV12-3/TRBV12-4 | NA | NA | CASSLIQPLHF | TGTGCCAGCAGCTTAATCCAACCCCTCCACTTT
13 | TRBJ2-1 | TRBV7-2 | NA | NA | CASSLGARKEQFF | TGTGCCAGCAGCTTAGGGGCCAGGAAAGAGCAGTTCTTC
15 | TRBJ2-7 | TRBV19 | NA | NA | CASSMGRRGGHEQYF | TGTGCCAGTAGTATGGGTCGGAGGGGAGGCCACGAGCAGTACTTC
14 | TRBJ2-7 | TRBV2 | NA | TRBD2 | CASSLAGGAREQYF | TGTGCCAGCAGTTTAGCGGGAGGGGCGCGGGAGCAGTACTTC
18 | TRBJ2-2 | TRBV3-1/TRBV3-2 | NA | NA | CASSQTWVDFANTGELFF | TGTGCCAGCAGCCAAACATGGGTGGACTTCGCGAACACCGGGGAGCTGTTTTTT
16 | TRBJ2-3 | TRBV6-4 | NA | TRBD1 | CASSDSTGQGADTQYF | TGTGCCAGCAGTGACTCGACGGGACAGGGGGCAGATACGCAGTATTTT
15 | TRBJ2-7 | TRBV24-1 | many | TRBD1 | CATSDQDRGLHEQYF | TGTGCCACCAGTGATCAGGACAGGGGTCTCCACGAGCAGTACTTC
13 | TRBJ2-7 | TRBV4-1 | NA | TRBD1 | CASSHGTGSEQYF | TGCGCCAGCAGCCACGGGACAGGGAGCGAGCAGTACTTC
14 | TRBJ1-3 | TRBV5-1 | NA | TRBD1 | CATKTGVSGNTIYF | TGCGCCACCAAGACAGGGGTCTCTGGAAACACCATATATTTT
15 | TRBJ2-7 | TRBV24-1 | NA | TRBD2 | CATSDRSGSLYEQYF | TGTGCCACCAGTGATCGAAGCGGGAGTCTCTACGAGCAGTACTTC
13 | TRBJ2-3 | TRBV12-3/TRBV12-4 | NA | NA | CASSFGEPDTQYF | TGTGCCAGCAGTTTCGGAGAACCAGATACGCAGTATTTT
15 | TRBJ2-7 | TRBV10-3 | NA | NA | CAISEPSLRVYEQYF | TGTGCCATCAGTGAGCCTAGTCTCAGGGTTTACGAGCAGTACTTC
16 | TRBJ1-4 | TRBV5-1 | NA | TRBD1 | CASRRLTGGPNEKLFF | TGCGCCAGCAGGCGACTGACAGGGGGGCCTAATGAAAAACTGTTTTTT
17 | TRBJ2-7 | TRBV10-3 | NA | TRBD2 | CAIRDTFAGGRRSEQYF | TGTGCCATCAGAGACACCTTTGCTGGCGGGAGAAGGAGCGAGCAGTACTTC
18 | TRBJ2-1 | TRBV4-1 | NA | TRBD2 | CASSQDYIGGGSWNEQFF | TGCGCCAGCAGCCAAGATTATATCGGCGGCGGGAGTTGGAATGAGCAGTTCTTC
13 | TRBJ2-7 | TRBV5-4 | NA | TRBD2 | CASSSGINYEQYF | TGTGCCAGCAGCAGCGGGATTAATTACGAGCAGTACTTC
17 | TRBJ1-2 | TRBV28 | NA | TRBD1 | CASSLTEGAEVNYGYTF | TGTGCCAGCAGTTTAACGGAGGGGGCAGAAGTTAACTATGGCTACACCTTC